The clone carrying this TCR beta chain has just a few counts. Its antigen is unidentified. This sample was included in a study of vaccination and CD4 T cells after COVID-19. At the level of the study: In culture, cells were exposed to overlapping spike peptides from SARS-CoV-2, HCoV-NL63, HCoV-OC43 and HCoV-229E.

Sequencing of DNA taken from cultured CD4+ T cells relied on the Oncomine TCR Beta short-read assay. One entry per CDR3 protein results from TCRdb running MiXCR on the PCR reads. The data show approximately 9,600 distinct CDR3 sequences, 45% to 55% seen once. This CDR3 is 18 amino acids long. Trimming took 1 base from V and 7 from J; bases not matched to a gene: 13. Per germline, CDR1 SGHTA and CDR2 FQGTGA. Treatment: roughly 11-day PBMC culture with coronavirus spike peptide pools or control peptides (ViraFEST assay). Sequencing was carried out using CD4+ T cells from blood, cultured in vitro. The chain links TRBV7-3 to TRBJ1-4; 9 nucleotides align to TRBD1. The source of this sequence is a human donor who had recovered from COVID-19. The DNA for the CDR3 is TGTGCCAGCAGCTTAAATCAATACAGGGGGCCGGTAACTGAAAAACTGTTTTTT. Protein product: CASSLNQYRGPVTEKLFF.